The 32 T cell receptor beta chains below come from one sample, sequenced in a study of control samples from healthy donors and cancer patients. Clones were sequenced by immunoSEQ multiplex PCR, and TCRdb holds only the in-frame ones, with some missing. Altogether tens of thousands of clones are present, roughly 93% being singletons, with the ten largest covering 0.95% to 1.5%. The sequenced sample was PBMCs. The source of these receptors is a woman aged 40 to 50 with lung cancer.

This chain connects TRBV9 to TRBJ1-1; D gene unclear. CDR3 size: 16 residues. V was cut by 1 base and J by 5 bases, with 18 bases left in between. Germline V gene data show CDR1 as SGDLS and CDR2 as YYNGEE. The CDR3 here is CASSVPNTAGGTEAFF. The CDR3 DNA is TGTGCCAGCAGCGTACCAAATACCGCTGGAGGTACTGAAGCTTTCTTT.

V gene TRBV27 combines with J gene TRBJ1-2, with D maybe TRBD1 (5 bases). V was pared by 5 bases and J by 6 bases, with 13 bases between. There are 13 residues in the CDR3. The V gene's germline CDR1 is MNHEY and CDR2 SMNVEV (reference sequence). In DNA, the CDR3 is TGTGCCAGCAGTCCCGGGACCTCCCATGGCTACACCTTC. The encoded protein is CASSPGTSHGYTF.

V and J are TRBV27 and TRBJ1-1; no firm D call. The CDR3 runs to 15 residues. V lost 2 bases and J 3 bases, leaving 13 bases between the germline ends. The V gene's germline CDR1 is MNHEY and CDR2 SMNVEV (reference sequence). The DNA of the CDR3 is TGTGCCAGCAGTTTAGGGTCCAGCGGGTACACTGAAGCTTTCTTT. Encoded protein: CASSLGSSGYTEAFF.

The CDR3 is CASSLDGSANYGYTF. In DNA form, the CDR3 reads TGCGCCAGCAGCTTGGATGGGTCAGCTAACTATGGCTACACCTTC. The V gene is TRBV5-1, the J gene TRBJ1-2; D remains unclear. Germline V lookup: CDR1 SGHRS, CDR2 YFSETQ. Trimming left V 0 bases short and J 0 bases short, with 9 bases between. This CDR3 is 15 amino acids long.

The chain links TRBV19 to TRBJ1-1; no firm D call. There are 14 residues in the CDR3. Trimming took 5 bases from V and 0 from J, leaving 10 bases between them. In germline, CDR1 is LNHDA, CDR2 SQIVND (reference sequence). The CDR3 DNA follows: TGTGCCAGTAGTCCGGACGGTTTGAACACTGAAGCTTTCTTT. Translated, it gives CASSPDGLNTEAFF.

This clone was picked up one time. CDR3 in amino acids: CASSPRPGQYSPLHF. CDR3 in DNA: TGTGCCAGCAGCCCTAGACCGGGACAGTACTCACCCCTCCACTTT. V gene TRBV11-2 combines with J gene TRBJ1-6, with 7 bases lining up with TRBD1. The CDR3 totals 15 residues. Trimming at V came to 5 bases and at J to 10 bases, leaving 11 bases not matched to a gene. Per the germline V gene, CDR1 is SGHAT and CDR2 is FQNNGV.

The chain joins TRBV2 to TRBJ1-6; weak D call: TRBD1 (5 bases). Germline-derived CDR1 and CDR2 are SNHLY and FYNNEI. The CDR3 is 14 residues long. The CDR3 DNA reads TGTGCTTCCCGTCGGGGGGGGGATCATTCACCCCTCCACTTT. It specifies CASRRGGDHSPLHF.

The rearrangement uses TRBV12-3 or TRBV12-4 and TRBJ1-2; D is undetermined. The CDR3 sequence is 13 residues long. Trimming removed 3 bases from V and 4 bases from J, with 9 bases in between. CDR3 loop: CASSFGRTYGYTF. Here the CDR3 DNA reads TGTGCCAGCAGTTTCGGCAGGACCTATGGCTACACCTTC.

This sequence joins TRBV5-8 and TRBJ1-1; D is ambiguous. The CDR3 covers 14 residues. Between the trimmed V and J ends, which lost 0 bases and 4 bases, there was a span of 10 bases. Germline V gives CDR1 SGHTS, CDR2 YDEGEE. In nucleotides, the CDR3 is TGTGCCAGCAGCTTGGGTGTGGGAGGCACTGAAGCTTTCTTT. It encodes CASSLGVGGTEAFF.

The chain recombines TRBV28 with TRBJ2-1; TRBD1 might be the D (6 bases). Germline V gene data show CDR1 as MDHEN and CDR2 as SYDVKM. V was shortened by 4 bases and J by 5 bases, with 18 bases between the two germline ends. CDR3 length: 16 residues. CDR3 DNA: TGTGCCAGCAGTTCACAAGGGGGAGATGGGAACAATGAGCAGTTCTTC. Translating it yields CASSSQGGDGNNEQFF.

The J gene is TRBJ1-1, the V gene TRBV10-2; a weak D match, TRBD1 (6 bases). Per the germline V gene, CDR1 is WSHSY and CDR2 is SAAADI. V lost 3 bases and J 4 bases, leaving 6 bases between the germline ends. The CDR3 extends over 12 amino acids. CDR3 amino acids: CASSEGGTEAFF. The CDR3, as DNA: TGCGCCAGCAGTGAAGGGGGCACTGAAGCTTTCTTT.

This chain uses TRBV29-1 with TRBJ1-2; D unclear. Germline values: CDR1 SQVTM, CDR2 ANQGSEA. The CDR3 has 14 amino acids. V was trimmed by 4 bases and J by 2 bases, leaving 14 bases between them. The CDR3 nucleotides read TGCAGCGTTGCCCCTTCGTCCACCAACTATGGCTACACCTTC. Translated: CSVAPSSTNYGYTF.

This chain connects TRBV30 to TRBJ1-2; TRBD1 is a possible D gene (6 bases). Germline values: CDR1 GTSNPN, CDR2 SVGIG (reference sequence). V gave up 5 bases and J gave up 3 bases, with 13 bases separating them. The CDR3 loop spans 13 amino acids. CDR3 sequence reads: CAWDRTADYGYTF. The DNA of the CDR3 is TGTGCCTGGGACCGGACAGCAGACTATGGCTACACCTTC. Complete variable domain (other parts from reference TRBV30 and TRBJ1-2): SQTIHQWPATLVQPVGSPLSLECTVEGTSNPNLYWYRQAAGRGLQLLFYSVGIGQISSEVPQNLSASRPQDRQFILSSKKLLLSDSGFYLCAWDRTADYGYTFGSGTRLTVV.

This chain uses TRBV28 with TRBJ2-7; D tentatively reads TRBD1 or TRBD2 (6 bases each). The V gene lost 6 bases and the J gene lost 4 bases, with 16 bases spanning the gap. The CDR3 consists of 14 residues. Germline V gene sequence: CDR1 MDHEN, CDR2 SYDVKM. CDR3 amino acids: CASSFSQGRYEQYF. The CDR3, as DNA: TGTGCCAGCAGCTTTTCGCAGGGGAGGTACGAGCAGTACTTC.

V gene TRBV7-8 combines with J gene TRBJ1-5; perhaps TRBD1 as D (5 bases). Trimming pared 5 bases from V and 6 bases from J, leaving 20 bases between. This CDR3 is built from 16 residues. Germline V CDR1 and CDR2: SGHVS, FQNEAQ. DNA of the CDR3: TGTGCCAGCAGCCCCCCCGTCAGGGATGGGCGTCAGCCCCAGCATTTT. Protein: CASSPPVRDGRQPQHF.

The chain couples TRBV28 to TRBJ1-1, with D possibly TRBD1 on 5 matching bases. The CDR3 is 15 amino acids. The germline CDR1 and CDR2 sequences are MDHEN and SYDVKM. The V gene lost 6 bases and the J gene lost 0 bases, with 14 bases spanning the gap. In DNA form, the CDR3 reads TGTGCCAGCAGCCAAGGGGTAGGCGTGAACACTGAAGCTTTCTTT. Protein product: CASSQGVGVNTEAFF.

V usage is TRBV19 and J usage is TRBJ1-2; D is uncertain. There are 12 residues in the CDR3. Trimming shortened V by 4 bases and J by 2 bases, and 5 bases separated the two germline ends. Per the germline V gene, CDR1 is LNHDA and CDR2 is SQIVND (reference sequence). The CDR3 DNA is TGTGCCAGTAGTAACCTAAACTATGGCTACACCTTC. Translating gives CASSNLNYGYTF.

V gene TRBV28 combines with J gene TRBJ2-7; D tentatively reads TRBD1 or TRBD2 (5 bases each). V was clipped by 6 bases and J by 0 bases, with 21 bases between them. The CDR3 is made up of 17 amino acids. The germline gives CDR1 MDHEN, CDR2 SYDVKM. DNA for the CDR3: TGTGCCAGCAGACTTTCTAATGGGGGTTTCAGCTCCTACGAGCAGTACTTC. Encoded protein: CASRLSNGGFSSYEQYF.

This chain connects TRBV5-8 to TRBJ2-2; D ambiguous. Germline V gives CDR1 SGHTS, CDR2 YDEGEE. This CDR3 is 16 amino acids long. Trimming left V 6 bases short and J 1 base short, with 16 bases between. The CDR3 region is CASKPPGTWNTGELFF. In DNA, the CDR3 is TGTGCCAGCAAGCCGCCGGGCACCTGGAACACCGGGGAGCTGTTTTTT.

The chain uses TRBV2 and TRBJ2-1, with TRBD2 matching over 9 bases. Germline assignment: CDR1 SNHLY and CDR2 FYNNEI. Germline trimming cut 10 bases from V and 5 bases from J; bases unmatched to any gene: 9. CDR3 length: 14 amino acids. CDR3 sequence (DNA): TGTGCCACCGCCGCGGGGGGGTTAAACAATGAGCAGTTCTTC. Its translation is CATAAGGLNNEQFF.

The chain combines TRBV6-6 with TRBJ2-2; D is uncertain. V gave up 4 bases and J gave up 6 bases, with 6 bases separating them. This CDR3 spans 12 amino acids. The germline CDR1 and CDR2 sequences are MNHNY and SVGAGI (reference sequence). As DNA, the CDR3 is TGTGCCAGCAGTTTGGTTGCCGGGGAGCTGTTTTTT. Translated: CASSLVAGELFF.

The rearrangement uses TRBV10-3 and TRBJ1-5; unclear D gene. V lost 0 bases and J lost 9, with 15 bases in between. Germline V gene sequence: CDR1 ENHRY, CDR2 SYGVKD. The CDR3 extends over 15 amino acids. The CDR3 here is CAISESTGSGWPQHF. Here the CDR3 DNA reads TGTGCCATCAGTGAGTCGACGGGCAGTGGGTGGCCCCAGCATTTT.

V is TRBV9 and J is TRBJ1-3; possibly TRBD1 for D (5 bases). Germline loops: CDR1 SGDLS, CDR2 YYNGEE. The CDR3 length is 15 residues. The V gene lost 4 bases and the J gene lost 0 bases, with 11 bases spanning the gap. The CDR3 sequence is CASSLGTGSGNTIYF. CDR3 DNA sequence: TGTGCCAGCAGCCTAGGGACGGGCTCTGGAAACACCATATATTTT.

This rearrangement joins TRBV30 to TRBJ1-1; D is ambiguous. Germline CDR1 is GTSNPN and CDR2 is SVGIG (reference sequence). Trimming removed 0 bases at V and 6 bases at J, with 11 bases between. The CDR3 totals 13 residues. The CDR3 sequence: CAWSVLVPAEAFF. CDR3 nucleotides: TGTGCCTGGAGTGTACTTGTACCCGCTGAAGCTTTCTTT.

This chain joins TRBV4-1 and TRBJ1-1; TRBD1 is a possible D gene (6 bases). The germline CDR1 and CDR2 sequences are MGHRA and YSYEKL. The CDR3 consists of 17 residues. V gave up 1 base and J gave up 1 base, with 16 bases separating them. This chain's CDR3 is CASSQAFEGHKNTEAFF. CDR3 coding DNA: TGCGCCAGCAGCCAAGCCTTTGAGGGACACAAGAACACTGAAGCTTTCTTT.

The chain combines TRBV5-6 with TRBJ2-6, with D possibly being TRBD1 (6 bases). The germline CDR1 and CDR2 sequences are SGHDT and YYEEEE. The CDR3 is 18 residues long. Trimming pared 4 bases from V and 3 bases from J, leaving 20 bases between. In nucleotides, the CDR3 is TGTGCCAGCAGCCCAACCCCGGGACACCCAATTGGGGCCAACGTCCTGACTTTC. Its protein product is CASSPTPGHPIGANVLTF.

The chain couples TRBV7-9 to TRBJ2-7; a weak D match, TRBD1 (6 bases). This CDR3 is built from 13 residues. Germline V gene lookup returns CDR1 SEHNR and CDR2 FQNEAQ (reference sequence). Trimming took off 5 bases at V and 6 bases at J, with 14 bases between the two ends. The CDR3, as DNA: TGTGCCAGCAGCACGACAGGCCAGGGCGAGCAGTACTTC. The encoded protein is CASSTTGQGEQYF.

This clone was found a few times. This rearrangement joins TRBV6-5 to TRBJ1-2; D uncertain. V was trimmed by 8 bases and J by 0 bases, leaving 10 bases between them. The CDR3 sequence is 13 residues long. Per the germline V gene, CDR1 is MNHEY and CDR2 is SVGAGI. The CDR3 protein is CASGRAANYGYTF. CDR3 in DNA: TGTGCCAGCGGTAGGGCTGCTAACTATGGCTACACCTTC.

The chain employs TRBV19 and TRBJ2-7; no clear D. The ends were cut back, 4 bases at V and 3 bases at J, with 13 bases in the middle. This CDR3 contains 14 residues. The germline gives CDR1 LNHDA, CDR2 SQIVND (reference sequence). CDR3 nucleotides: TGTGCCAGTAGTACCCCGGCCAGACGCTACGAGCAGTACTTC. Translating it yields CASSTPARRYEQYF. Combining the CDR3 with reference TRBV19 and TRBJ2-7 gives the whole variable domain DGGITQSPKYLFRKEGQNVTLSCEQNLNHDAMYWYRQDPGQGLRLIYYSQIVNDFQKGDIAEGYSVSREKKESFPLTVTSAQKNPTAFYLCASSTPARRYEQYFGPGTRLTVT.

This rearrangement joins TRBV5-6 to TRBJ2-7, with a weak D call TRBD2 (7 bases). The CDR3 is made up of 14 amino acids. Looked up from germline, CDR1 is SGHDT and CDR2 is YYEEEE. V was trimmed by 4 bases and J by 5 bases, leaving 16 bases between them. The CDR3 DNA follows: TGTGCCAGCAGCATTATGGCGGGGGCAAACGAGCAGTACTTC. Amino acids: CASSIMAGANEQYF.

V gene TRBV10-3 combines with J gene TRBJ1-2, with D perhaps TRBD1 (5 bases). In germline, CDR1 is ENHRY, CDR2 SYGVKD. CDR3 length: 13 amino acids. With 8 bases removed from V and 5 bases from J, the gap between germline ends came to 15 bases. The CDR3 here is CAIAGEEWYGYTF. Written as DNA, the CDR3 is TGTGCCATCGCGGGGGAAGAGTGGTATGGCTACACCTTC.

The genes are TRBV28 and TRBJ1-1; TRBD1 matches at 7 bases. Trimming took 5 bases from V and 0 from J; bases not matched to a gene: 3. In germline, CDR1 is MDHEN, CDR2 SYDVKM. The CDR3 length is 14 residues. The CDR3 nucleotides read TGTGCCAGCAGTAGCAGGGGGTTGAACACTGAAGCTTTCTTT. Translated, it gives CASSSRGLNTEAFF.